This TCR beta chain was found in a study of cytomegalovirus exposure and HLA in healthy donors. As concerns this clone: Its cognate antigen is unknown. A read error may produce the germline difference seen at one junction end.

Primers: 60 Vbeta forward and 13 Jbeta reverse. Here immunoSEQ multiplex PCR was the method, and the copy in TCRdb shows in-frame clones only, minus some. The table has around 110,000 clones, 65% to 80% seen once. Study-level results: Previous analysis showed most TCR beta V segments were productive about 87% or about 30% of the time. It has been reported that TCR beta sequences accurately predicted the HLA-A and HLA-B alleles of most subjects.

The length of the CDR3 is 14 residues. CDR1 and CDR2 from the germline V gene are GTSNPN and SVGIG (reference sequence). Specimen: PBMCs. The genes are TRBV30 and TRBJ1-6, with D unclear. The clonotype originates from a man aged 60 to 69 in good health and CMV-seronegative. The CDR3 DNA follows: TGTGCCTGGAGTTTGGGCCTTAAGAATTCACCCCCCCACTTT. Translation: CAWSLGLKNSPPHF.